Sequencing of this T cell receptor beta chain was carried out in a study of technical replicates of blood from a few donors. This table comes from immunoSEQ multiplex PCR, and its TCRdb copy is limited to in-frame clones, with some not included. The sample holds 9,500 to 15,000 clones, 85% to 95% seen once. CDR1 and CDR2 from the germline V gene are MNHNY and SVGAGI (reference sequence). The J segment lost 7 bases and the V segment lost 8 bases, leaving 9 bases of the junction unmatched. The length of the CDR3 is 14 residues. The gene calls are TRBV6-6 and TRBJ2-4, with 9 nucleotides matching TRBD2. The TCR was taken from a human donor in good health. Sequencing was done on a sample of PBMCs. The CDR3 DNA follows: TGTGCCAGCTCCGGCGGGAGGGGAAGGAACATTCAGTACTTC. Its protein is CASSGGRGRNIQYF.